This TCR beta chain was profiled in a study of cytomegalovirus exposure and HLA in healthy donors. V lost 1 base to trimming and J lost 4 bases, with 9 bases between them. The CDR3 contains 14 residues. The germline V gene encodes CDR1 LNHDA and CDR2 SQIVND (reference sequence). The PCR had 60 Vbeta and 13 Jbeta primers. Repertoires were generated with immunoSEQ multiplex PCR, while TCRdb's copy carries only in-frame clones and drops some. Of approximately 100,000 clones listed, around 60% are singletons. The material sequenced was PBMCs. The V and J genes are TRBV19 and TRBJ2-3, with D possibly TRBD2 on 6 matching bases. The sequence came from a woman in her fifties or sixties in good health and CMV-seronegative. The CDR3 region is CASSIARGPDTQYF. The CDR3, as DNA: TGTGCCAGTAGTATAGCGCGGGGCCCAGATACGCAGTATTTT.